This T cell receptor beta chain was retrieved from a study of beta chain features in type 1 diabetes. In the study overall: Patients did not differ from healthy donors in age, gender or cell yield.

The isolated RNA, all of it, was reverse transcribed, so expressed TCRB transcripts were what got sequenced. Repertoires were generated with immunoSEQ multiplex PCR, while TCRdb's copy carries only in-frame clones and drops some. The sample records around 300,000 clones, around 15% being singletons. There are 15 residues in the CDR3. The ends were cut back, 2 bases at V and 6 bases at J, with 15 bases in the middle. Germline V gene lookup returns CDR1 SGHTA and CDR2 FQGTGA. This clone was seen ten or more times. V is TRBV7-3 and J is TRBJ2-3; no clear D gene. Sequenced material: central memory CD4+ T cells from blood. The source is a man in his thirties or forties in good health. DNA for the CDR3: TGTGCCAGCAGCTTATCTCACCAAAAAAGCGATACGCAGTATTTT. Its protein product is CASSLSHQKSDTQYF.